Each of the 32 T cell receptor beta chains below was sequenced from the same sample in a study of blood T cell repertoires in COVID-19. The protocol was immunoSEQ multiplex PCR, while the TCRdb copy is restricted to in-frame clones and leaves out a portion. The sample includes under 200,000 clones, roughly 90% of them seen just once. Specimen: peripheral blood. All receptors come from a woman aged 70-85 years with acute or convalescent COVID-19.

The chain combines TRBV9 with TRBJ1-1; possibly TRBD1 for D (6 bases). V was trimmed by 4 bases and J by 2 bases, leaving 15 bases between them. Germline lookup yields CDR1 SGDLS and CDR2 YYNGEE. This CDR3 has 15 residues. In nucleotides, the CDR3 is TGTGCCAGCAGCCCGAACATACAGGGAAACACTGAAGCTTTCTTT. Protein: CASSPNIQGNTEAFF. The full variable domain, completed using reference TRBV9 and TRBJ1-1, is DSGVTQTPKHLITATGQRVTLRCSPRSGDLSVYWYQQSLDQGLQFLIQYYNGEERAKGNILERFSAQQFPDLHSELNLSSLELGDSALYFCASSPNIQGNTEAFFGQGTRLTVV.

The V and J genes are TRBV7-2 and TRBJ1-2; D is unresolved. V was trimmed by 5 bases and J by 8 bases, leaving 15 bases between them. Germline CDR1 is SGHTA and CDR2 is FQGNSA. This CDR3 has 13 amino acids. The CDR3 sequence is CASSTTNPGGYTF. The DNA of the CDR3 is TGTGCCAGCAGCACAACTAACCCTGGAGGCTACACCTTC.

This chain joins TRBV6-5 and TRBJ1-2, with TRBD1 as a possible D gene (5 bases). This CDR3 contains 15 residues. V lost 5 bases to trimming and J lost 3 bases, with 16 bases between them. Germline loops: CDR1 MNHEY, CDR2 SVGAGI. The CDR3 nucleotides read TGTGCCAGCAGTCTCCAGGGTTCGGGCGACTATGGCTACACCTTC. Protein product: CASSLQGSGDYGYTF.

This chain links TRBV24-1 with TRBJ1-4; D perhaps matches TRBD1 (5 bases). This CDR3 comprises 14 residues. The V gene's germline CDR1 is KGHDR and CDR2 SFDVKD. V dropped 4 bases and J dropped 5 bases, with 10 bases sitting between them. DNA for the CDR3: TGTGCCACCAGTGAGGGGCGGTCCAATGAAAAACTGTTTTTT. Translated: CATSEGRSNEKLFF.

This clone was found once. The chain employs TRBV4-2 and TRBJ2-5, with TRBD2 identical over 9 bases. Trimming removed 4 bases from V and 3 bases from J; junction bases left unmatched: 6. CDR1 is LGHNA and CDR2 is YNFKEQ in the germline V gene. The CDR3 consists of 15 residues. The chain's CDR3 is CASSPGGGREETQYF. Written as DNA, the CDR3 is TGTGCCAGCAGCCCCGGGGGCGGGAGGGAAGAGACCCAGTACTTC.

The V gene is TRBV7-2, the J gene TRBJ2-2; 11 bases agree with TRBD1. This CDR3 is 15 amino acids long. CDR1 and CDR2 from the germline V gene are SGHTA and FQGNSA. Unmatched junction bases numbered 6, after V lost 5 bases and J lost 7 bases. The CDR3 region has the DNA TGTGCCAGCAGCACCAGGACAGGGGGCAGCGGGGAGCTGTTTTTT. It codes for CASSTRTGGSGELFF.

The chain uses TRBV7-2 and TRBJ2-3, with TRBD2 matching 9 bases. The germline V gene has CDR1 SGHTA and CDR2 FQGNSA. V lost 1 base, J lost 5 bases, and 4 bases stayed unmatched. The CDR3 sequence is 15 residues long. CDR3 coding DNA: TGTGCCAGCAGCTTAGACAGCGGGGGGTTAGATACGCAGTATTTT. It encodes CASSLDSGGLDTQYF.

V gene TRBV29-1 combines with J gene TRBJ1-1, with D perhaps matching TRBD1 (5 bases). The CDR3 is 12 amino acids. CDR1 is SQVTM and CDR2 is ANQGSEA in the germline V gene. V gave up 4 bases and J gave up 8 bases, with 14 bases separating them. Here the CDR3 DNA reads TGCAGCGTTGCGGCAGGGCGAATGGAAGCTTTCTTT. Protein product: CSVAAGRMEAFF.

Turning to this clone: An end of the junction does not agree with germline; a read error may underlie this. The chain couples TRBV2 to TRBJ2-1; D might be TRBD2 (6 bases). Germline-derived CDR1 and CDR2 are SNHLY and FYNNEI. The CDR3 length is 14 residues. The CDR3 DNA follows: TGTGCCAGCAAAGGGACTGGATCCTCCAATGAGCAGTTCTTC. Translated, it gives CASKGTGSSNEQFF.

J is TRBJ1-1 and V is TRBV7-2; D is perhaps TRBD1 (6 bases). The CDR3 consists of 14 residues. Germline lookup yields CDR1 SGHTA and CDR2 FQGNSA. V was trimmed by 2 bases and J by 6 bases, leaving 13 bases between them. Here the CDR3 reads CASSLSQGTPEAFF. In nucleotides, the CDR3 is TGTGCCAGCAGCTTATCCCAGGGGACGCCTGAAGCTTTCTTT. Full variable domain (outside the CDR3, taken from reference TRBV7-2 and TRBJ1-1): GAGVSQSPSNKVTEKGKDVELRCDPISGHTALYWYRQSLGQGLEFLIYFQGNSAPDKSGLPSDRFSAERTGGSVSTLTIQRTQQEDSAVYLCASSLSQGTPEAFFGQGTRLTVV.

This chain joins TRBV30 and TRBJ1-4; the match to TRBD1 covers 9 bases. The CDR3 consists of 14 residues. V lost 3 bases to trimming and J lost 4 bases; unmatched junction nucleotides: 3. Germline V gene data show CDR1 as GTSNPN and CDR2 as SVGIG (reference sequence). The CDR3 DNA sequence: TGTGCCTGGAGCGGGACAGGGAGTAATGAAAAACTGTTTTTT. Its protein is CAWSGTGSNEKLFF. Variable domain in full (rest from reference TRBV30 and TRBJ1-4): SQTIHQWPATLVQPVGSPLSLECTVEGTSNPNLYWYRQAAGRGLQLLFYSVGIGQISSEVPQNLSASRPQDRQFILSSKKLLLSDSGFYLCAWSGTGSNEKLFFGSGTQLSVL.

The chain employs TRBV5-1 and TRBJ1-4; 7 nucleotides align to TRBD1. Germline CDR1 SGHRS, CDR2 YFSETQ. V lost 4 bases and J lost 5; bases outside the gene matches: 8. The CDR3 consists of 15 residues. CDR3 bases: TGCGCCAGCAGCCCGCGGACAGGAGAAAATGAAAAACTGTTTTTT. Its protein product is CASSPRTGENEKLFF.

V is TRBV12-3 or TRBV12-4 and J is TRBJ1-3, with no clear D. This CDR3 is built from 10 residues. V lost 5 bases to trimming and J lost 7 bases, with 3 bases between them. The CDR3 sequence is CASSLNTIYF. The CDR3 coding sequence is TGTGCCAGCAGTCTGAACACCATATATTTT.

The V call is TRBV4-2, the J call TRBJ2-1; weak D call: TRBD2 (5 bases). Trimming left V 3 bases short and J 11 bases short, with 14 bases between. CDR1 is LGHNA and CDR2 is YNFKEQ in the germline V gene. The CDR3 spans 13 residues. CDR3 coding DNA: TGTGCCAGCAGCCAGGACTTACCGGGAAAGCAGTTCTTC. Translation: CASSQDLPGKQFF.

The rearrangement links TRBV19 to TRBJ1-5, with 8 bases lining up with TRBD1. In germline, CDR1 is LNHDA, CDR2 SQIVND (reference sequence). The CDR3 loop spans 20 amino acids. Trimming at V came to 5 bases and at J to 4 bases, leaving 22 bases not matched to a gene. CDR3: CASSVGQGLGRGVWNQPQHF. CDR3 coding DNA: TGTGCCAGTAGTGTCGGACAGGGCCTAGGGCGAGGGGTGTGGAATCAGCCCCAGCATTTT.

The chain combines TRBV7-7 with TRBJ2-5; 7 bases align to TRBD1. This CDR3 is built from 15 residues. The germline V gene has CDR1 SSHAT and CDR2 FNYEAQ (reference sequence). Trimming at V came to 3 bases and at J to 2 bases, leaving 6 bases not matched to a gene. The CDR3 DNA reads TGTGCCAGCAGCTTGATGGGACAGTTACAAGAGACCCAGTACTTC. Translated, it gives CASSLMGQLQETQYF.

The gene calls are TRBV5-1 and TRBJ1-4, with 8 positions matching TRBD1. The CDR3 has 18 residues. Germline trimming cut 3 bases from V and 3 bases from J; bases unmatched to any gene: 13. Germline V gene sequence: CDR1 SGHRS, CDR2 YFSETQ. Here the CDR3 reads CASSSTLTGVQPNEKLFF. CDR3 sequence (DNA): TGCGCCAGCAGCTCCACGCTGACAGGGGTACAACCTAATGAAAAACTGTTTTTT.

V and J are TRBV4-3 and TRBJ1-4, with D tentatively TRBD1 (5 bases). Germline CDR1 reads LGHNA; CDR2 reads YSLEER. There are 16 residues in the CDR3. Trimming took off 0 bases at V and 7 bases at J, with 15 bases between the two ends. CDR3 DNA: TGCGCCAGCAGCCAAGAAGGAAAAGGGGCGAGTGAAAAACTGTTTTTT. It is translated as CASSQEGKGASEKLFF.

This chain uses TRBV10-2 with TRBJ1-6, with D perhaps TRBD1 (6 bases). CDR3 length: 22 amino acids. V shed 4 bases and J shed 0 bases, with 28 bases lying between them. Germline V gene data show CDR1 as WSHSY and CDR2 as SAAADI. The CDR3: CASSVYVPPRGRESSYNSPLHF. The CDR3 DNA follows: TGCGCCAGCAGTGTTTATGTCCCCCCCAGGGGACGGGAAAGCTCCTATAATTCACCCCTCCACTTT.

CDR3 sequence: CASSYDVARRGTQYF. DNA of the CDR3: TGTGCCAGCAGCTACGATGTGGCCCGCCGAGGGACCCAGTACTTC. V and J are TRBV7-9 and TRBJ2-5; D gene unclear. V was shortened by 4 bases and J by 7 bases, with 19 bases between the two germline ends. The CDR3 consists of 15 residues. Germline CDR1 SEHNR, CDR2 FQNEAQ (reference sequence).

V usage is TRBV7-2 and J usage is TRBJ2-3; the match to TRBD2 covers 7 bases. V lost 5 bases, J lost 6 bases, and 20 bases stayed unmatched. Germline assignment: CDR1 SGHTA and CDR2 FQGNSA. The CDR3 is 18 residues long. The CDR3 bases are TGTGCCAGCAGCCCCATGTTTTCTAGCGGAACCAGAGGGGATACGCAGTATTTT. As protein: CASSPMFSSGTRGDTQYF.

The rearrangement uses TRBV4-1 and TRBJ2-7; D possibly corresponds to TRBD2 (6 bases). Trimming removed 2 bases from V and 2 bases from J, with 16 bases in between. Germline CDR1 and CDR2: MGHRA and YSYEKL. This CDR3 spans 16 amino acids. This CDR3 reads CASSQKEGRGTYEQYF. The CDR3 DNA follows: TGCGCCAGCAGCCAAAAGGAAGGCCGGGGGACCTACGAGCAGTACTTC.

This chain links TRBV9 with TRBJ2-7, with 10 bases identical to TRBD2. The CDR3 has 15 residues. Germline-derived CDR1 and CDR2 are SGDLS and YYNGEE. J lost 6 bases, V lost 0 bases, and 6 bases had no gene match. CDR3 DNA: TGTGCCAGCAGCGTAGTGCCTAGCGGGGGCGCCGAGCAGTACTTC. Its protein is CASSVVPSGGAEQYF.

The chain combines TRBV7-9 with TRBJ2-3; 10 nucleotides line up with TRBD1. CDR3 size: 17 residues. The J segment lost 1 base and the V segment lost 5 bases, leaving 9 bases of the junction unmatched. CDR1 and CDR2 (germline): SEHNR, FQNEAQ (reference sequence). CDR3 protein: CASSLRGQGRGTDTQYF. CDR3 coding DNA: TGTGCCAGCAGCCTGAGGGGACAGGGGAGAGGCACAGATACGCAGTATTTT.

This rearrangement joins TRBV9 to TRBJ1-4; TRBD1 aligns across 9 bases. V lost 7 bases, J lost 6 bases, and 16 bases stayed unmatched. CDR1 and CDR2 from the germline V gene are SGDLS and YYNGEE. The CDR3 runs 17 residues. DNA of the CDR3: TGTGCCAGCGGACGGGGACAGGGCCGCCTCGGGGATGAAAAACTGTTTTTT. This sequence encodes CASGRGQGRLGDEKLFF.

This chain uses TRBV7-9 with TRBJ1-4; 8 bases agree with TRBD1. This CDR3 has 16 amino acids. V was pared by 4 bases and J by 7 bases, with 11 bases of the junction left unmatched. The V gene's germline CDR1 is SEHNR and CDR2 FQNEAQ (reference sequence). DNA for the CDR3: TGTGCCAGCAGCTCCTACGACAGGGGATGGGGTGAAAAACTGTTTTTT. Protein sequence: CASSSYDRGWGEKLFF.

The DNA for the CDR3 is TGTGCCAGTAGTGTCGGACTAGCGGGATCTGTTGAGCAGTTCTTC. Protein: CASSVGLAGSVEQFF. The chain combines TRBV19 with TRBJ2-1; 12 positions agree with TRBD2. This CDR3 comprises 15 residues. The junction had 8 bases not matched to a gene; V was cut back by 5 bases and J by 9 bases. Per the germline V gene, CDR1 is LNHDA and CDR2 is SQIVND (reference sequence).

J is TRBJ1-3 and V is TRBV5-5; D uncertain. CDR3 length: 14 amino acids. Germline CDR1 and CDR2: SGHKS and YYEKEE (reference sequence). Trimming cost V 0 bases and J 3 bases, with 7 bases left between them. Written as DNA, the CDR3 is TGTGCCAGCAGCTTGGCGGGTGTTGGAAACACCATATATTTT. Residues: CASSLAGVGNTIYF.

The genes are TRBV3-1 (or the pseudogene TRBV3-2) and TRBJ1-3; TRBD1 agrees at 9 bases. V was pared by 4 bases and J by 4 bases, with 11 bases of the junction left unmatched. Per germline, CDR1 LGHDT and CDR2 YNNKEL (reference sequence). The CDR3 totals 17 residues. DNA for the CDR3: TGTGCCAGCAGCCTACCGGGACAGGGTTCGTACGGAAACACCATATATTTT. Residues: CASSLPGQGSYGNTIYF.

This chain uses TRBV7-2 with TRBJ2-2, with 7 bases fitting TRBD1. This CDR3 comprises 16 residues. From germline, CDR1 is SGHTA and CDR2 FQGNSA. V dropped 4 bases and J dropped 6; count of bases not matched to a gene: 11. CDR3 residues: CASSSGQLRSAGELFF. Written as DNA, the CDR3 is TGTGCCAGCAGCTCGGGACAGCTTAGGTCCGCCGGGGAGCTGTTTTTT. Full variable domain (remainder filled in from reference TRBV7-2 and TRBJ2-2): GAGVSQSPSNKVTEKGKDVELRCDPISGHTALYWYRQSLGQGLEFLIYFQGNSAPDKSGLPSDRFSAERTGGSVSTLTIQRTQQEDSAVYLCASSSGQLRSAGELFFGEGSRLTVL.

The CDR3 protein is CASSYALLAGAFTLSYEQYF. The CDR3 nucleotides are TGTGCCAGCAGTTACGCCCTACTAGCGGGAGCATTTACCCTCTCCTACGAGCAGTACTTC. V usage is TRBV6-2 or TRBV6-3 and J usage is TRBJ2-7, with 11 bases fitting TRBD2. The germline V gene has CDR1 MNHEY and CDR2 SVGEGT. The V and J ends lost 2 bases and 0 bases, in that order; junction bases with no gene match: 15. This CDR3 spans 20 amino acids.

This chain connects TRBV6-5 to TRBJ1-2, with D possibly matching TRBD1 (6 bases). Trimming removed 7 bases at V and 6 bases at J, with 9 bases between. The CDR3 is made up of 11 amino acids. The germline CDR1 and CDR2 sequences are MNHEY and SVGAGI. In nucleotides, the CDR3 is TGTGCCAGCATAGGGACAAATGGCTACACCTTC. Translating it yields CASIGTNGYTF.